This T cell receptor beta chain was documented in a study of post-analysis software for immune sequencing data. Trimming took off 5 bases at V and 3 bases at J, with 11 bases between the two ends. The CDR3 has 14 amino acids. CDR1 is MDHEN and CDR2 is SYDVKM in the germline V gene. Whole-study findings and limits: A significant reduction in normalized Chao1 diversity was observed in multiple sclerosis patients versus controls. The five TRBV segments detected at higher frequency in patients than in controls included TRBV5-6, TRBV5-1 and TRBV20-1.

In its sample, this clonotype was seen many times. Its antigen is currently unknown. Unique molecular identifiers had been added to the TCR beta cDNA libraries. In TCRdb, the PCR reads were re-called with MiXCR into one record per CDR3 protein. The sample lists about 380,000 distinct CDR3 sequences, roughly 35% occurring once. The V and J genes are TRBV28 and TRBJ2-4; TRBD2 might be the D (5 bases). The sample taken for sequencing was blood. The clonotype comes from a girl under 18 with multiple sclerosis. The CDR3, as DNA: TGTGCCAGCAGTCCAACCGGGGTCAAAAACATTCAGTACTTC. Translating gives CASSPTGVKNIQYF. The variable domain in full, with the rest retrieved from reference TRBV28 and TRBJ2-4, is DVKVTQSSRYLVKRTGEKVFLECVQDMDHENMFWYRQDPGLGLRLIYFSYDVKMKEKGDIPEGYSVSREKKERFSLILESASTNQTSMYLCASSPTGVKNIQYFGAGTRLSVL.